The subject of this entry is one TCR beta chain. The target antigen is unknown. The data are from a study of T cell therapy after organ transplantation. General study results and limits: Reconstitution after therapy seemingly combined transferred and product-undetected endogenous clonotypes. Nonresponders had marked pretherapy clonal expansions and little post-therapy change.

Sequencing was performed with immunoSEQ multiplex PCR; in TCRdb, only in-frame clones are kept and a portion is missing. The table shows about 48,000 clones, with over 90% occurring only once. The germline V gene has CDR1 SGHDN and CDR2 FVKESK. Deletions cut 5 bases from V and 3 bases from J, with 16 bases between. This CDR3 is 15 amino acids long. V is TRBV14 and J is TRBJ1-1; maybe TRBD1 (5 bases). The sample was CD8+ T cells from blood, taken before autologous CMV-specific T cell therapy. This receptor was obtained from a human patient who had received a solid organ transplant and had CMV disease. CDR3 protein: CASSELGRVDTEAFF. CDR3 sequence (DNA): TGTGCCAGCAGCGAATTGGGCAGGGTGGACACTGAAGCTTTCTTT.